This T cell receptor (beta chain) was captured in a study of cytomegalovirus exposure and HLA in healthy donors. The primer mix had 60 Vbeta and 13 Jbeta primers. Assay used: immunoSEQ multiplex PCR; TCRdb lists only in-frame clones, some missing. The data contain some 170,000 clones, 60% to 80% of them singletons. Study-level points and caveats: Later analysis suggested most CMV-associated TCR beta chains were HLA-restricted. In a later analysis, around 18,000 TCR beta sequences were associated with HLA alleles at 0.05 false discovery rate.

On this clone: Its cognate antigen is unknown.

The material sequenced was PBMCs. The origin of this receptor is a man aged 40-50 years in good health and CMV-seropositive.

The CDR3 sequence: CASSPQRGETQYF. For the CDR3, the DNA is TGTGCCAGCAGCCCACAGCGGGGAGAGACCCAGTACTTC. The chain joins TRBV7-7 to TRBJ2-5, with 7 bases lining up with TRBD2. The CDR3 consists of 13 residues. V was pared by 5 bases and J by 4 bases, with 4 bases of the junction left unmatched. Germline lookup yields CDR1 SSHAT and CDR2 FNYEAQ (reference sequence).